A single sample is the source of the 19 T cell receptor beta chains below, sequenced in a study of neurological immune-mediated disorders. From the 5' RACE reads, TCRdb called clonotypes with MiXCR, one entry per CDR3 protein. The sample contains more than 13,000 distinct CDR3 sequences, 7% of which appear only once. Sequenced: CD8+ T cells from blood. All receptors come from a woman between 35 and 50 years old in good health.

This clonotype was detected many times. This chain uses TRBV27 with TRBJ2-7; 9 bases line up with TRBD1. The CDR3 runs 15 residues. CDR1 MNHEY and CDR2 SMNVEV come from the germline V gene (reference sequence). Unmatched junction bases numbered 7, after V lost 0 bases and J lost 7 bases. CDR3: CASSLSGTGLSEQYF. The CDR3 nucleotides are TGTGCCAGCAGTTTATCGGGGACAGGGTTAAGTGAGCAGTACTTC.

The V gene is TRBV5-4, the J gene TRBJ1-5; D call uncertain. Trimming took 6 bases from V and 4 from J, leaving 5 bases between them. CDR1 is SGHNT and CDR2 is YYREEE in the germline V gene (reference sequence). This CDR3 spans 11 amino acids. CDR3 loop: CASIFNQPQHF. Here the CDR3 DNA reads TGTGCCAGCATCTTTAATCAGCCCCAGCATTTT.

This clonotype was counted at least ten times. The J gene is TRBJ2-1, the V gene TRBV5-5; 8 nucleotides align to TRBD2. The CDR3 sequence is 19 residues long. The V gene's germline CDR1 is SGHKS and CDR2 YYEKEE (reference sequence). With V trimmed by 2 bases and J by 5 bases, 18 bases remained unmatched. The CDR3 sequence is CASSFKPFDPGTRDNEQFF. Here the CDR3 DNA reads TGTGCCAGCAGCTTTAAACCCTTTGACCCCGGGACTAGGGACAATGAGCAGTTCTTC.

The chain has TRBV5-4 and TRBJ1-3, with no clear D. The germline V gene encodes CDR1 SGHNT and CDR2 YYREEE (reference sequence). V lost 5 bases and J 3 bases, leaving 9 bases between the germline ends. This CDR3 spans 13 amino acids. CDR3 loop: CASSSESGNTIYF. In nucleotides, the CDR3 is TGTGCCAGCAGTAGTGAGAGTGGAAACACCATATATTTT. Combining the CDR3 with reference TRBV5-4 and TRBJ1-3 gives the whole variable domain ETGVTQSPTHLIKTRGQQVTLRCSSQSGHNTVSWYQQALGQGPQFIFQYYREEENGRGNFPPRFSGLQFPNYSSELNVNALELDDSALYLCASSSESGNTIYFGEGSWLTVV.

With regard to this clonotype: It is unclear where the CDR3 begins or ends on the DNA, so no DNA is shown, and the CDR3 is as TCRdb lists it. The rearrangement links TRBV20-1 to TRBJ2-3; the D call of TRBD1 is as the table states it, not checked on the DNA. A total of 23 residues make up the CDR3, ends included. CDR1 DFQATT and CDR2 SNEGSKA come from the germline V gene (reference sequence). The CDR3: CSASYGVYEQYFGPGGDPDTQYF.

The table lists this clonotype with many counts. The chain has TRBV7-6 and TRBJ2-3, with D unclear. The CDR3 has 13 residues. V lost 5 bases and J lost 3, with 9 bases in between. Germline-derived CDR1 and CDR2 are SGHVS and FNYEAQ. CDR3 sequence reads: CASSPSGTDTQYF. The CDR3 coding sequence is TGTGCCAGCAGCCCTAGTGGGACAGATACGCAGTATTTT.

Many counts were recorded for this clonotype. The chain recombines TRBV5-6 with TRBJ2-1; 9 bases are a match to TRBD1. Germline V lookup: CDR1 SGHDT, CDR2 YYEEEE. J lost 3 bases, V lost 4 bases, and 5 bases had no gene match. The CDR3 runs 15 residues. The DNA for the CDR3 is TGTGCCAGCAGCACCCGGGACAGGGTCTACAATGAGCAGTTCTTC. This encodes CASSTRDRVYNEQFF.

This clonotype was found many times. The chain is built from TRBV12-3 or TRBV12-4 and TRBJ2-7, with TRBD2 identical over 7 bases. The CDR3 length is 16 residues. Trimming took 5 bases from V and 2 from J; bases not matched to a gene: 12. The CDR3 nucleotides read TGTGCCAGCAGTGGGGGAGGGGCTGCCCCTGCCTACGAGCAGTACTTC. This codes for CASSGGGAAPAYEQYF.

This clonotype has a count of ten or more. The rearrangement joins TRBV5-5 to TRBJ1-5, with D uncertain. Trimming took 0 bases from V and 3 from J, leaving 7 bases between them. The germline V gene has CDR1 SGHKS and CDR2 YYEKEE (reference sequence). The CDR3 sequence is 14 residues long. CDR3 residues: CASSLVANNQPQHF. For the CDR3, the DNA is TGTGCCAGCAGCTTGGTGGCGAACAATCAGCCCCAGCATTTT.

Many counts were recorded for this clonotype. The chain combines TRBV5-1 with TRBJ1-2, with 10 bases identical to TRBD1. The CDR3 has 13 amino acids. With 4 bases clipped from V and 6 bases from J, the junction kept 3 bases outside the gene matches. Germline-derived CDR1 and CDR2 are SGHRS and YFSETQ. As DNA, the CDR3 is TGCGCCAGCAGCACCGGGACAGGGGATGGCTACACCTTC. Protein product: CASSTGTGDGYTF.

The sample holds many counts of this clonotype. In nucleotides, the CDR3 is TGTGCCAGCAGCGTGTGGGAGAGCTCCTACGAGCAGTACTTC. It is translated as CASSVWESSYEQYF. The V gene is TRBV7-2, the J gene TRBJ2-7; D may be TRBD2 (5 bases). Germline V lookup: CDR1 SGHTA, CDR2 FQGNSA. V dropped 5 bases and J dropped 0 bases, with 11 bases sitting between them. The CDR3 covers 14 residues. The whole variable domain, filled in from reference TRBV7-2 and TRBJ2-7, reads GAGVSQSPSNKVTEKGKDVELRCDPISGHTALYWYRQSLGQGLEFLIYFQGNSAPDKSGLPSDRFSAERTGGSVSTLTIQRTQQEDSAVYLCASSVWESSYEQYFGPGTRLTVT.

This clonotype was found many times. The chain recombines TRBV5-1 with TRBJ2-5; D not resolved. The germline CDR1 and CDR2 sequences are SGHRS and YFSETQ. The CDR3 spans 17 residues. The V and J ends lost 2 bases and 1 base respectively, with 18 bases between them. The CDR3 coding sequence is TGCGCCAGCAGCTTTTGGGCCCACCCAAGCCCCCAAGAGACCCAGTACTTC. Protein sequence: CASSFWAHPSPQETQYF.

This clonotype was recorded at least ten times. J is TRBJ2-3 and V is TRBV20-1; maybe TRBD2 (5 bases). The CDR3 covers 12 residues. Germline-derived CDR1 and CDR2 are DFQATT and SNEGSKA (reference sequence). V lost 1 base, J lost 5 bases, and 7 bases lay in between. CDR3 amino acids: CSARVAGDTQYF. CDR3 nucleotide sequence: TGCAGTGCTAGAGTCGCGGGAGATACGCAGTATTTT.

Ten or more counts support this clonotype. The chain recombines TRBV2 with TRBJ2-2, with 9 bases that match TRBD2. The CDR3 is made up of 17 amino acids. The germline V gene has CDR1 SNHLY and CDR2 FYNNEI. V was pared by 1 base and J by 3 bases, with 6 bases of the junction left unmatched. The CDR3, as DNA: TGTGCCAGCAGTGAAGGAAGACTAGCGGTGGACACCGGGGAGCTGTTTTTT. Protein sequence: CASSEGRLAVDTGELFF.

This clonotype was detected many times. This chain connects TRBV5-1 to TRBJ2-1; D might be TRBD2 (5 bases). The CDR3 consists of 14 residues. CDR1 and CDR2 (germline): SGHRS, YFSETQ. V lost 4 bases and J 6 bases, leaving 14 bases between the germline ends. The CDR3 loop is CASSPVRESNEQFF. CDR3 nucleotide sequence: TGCGCCAGCAGCCCGGTTCGGGAAAGCAATGAGCAGTTCTTC.

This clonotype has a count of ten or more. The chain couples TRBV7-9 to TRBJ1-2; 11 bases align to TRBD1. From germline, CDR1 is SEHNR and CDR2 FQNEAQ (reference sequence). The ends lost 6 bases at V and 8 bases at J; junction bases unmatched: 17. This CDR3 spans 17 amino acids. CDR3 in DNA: TGTGCCAGCAGTCCATGGACAGGGGGCATCGGAGGTTGGGGCTACACCTTC. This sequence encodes CASSPWTGGIGGWGYTF.

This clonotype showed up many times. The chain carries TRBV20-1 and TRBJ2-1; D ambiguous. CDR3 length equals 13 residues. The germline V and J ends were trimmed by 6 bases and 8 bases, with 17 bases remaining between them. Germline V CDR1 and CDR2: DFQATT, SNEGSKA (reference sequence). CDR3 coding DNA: TGCAGTGCCGCGGAGATAGGAGTCGATGAGCAGTTCTTC. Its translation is CSAAEIGVDEQFF.

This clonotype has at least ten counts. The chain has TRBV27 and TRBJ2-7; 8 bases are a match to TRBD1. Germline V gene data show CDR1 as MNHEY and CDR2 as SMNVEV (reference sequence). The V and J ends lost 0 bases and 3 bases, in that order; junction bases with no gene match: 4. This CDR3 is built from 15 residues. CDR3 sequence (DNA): TGTGCCAGCAGTTTATCACCGGGACAGGACTACGAGCAGTACTTC. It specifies CASSLSPGQDYEQYF.

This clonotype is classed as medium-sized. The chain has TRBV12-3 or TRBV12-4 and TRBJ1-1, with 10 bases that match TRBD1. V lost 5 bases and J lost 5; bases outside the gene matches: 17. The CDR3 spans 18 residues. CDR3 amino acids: CASSPSTPGQGRKTEAFF. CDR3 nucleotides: TGTGCCAGCAGTCCCTCAACTCCGGGACAGGGGAGGAAGACTGAAGCTTTCTTT.